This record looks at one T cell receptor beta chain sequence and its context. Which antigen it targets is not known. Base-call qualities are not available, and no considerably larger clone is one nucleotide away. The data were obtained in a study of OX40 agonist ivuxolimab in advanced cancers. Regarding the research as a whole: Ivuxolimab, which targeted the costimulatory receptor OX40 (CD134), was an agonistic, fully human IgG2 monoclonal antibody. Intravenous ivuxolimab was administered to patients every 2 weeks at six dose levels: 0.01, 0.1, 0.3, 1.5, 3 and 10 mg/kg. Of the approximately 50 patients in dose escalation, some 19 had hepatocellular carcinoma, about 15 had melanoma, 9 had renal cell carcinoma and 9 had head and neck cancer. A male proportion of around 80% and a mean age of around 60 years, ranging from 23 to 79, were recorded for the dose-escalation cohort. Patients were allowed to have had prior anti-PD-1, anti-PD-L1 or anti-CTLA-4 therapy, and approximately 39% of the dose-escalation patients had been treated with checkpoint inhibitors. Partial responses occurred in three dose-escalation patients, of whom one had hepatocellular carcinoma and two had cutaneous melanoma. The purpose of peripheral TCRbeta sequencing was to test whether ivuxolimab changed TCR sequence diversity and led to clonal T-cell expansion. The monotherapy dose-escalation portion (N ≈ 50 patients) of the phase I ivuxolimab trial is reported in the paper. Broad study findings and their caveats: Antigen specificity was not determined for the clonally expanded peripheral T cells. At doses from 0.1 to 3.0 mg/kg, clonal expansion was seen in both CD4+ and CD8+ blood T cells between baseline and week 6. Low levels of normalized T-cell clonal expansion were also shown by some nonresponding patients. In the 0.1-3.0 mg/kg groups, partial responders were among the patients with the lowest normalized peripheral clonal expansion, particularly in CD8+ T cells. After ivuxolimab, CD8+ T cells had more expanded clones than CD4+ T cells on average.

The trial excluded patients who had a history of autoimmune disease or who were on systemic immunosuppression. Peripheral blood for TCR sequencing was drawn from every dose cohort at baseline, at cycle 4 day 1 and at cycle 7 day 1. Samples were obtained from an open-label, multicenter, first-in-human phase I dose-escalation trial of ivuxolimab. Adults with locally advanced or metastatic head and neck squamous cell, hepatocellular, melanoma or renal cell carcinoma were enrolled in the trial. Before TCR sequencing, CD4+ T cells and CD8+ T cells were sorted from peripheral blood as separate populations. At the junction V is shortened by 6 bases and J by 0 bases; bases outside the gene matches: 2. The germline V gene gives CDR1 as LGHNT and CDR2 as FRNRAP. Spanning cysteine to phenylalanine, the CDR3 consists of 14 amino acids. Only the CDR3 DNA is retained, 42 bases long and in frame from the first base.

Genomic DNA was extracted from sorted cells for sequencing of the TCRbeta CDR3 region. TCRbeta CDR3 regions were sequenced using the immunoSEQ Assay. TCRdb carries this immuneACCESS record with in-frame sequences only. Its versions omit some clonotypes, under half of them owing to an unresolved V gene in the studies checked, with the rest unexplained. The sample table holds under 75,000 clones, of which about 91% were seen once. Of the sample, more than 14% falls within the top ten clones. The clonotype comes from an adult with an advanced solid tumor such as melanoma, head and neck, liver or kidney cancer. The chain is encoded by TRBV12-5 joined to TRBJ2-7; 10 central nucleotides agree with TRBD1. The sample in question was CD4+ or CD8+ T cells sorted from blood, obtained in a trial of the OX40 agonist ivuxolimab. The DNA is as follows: TGTGCTAGTGGGGGACAGGGGCTCTCCTACGAGCAGTACTTC. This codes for CASGGQGLSYEQYF.